This T cell receptor (beta chain) stems from a study of cytomegalovirus exposure and HLA in healthy donors. On the study more broadly: The same platform was used for the 120 validation repertoires and the approximately 670 first-cohort repertoires, a later analysis reported. Study observations and caveats: Some public TCRs appeared in many individuals, while most sequences were rare. In vitro work confirmed that a few CMV-associated chains recognize CMV antigens. The study listed about 150 cytomegalovirus-associated TCR beta chains.

Trimming cost V 5 bases and J 8 bases; bases outside gene matches: 15. Germline lookup yields CDR1 SGHNT and CDR2 YENEEA. The CDR3 is 16 amino acids. The repertoire was sequenced with immunoSEQ multiplex PCR; TCRdb's copy has only in-frame clones and lacks some. The repertoire holds 55,000 to 80,000 clones, 85% to 95% seen once, with roughly 1.4% in the top ten. This clone is a singleton in its sample. Antigen unknown. The TCR sequence derives from a man aged 18 to 30 in good health and CMV-seropositive. This chain uses TRBV11-3 with TRBJ2-1, with 7 bases lining up with TRBD1. Sequencing was performed on PBMCs. CDR3 residues: CASSPQSGQTVYEQFF. CDR3 coding DNA: TGTGCCAGCAGCCCTCAATCGGGACAGACTGTCTATGAGCAGTTCTTC.